What follows are 8 T cell receptor beta chains derived from one specimen sequenced in a study of blood T cells in healthy people across ages. Alongside a J-beta primer mix, a sample-barcoded 5' primer served in a second PCR lasting about 7 to 12 cycles. MiXCR was run by TCRdb on the 5' RACE reads, yielding one entry per CDR3 protein. The repertoire holds 800,000 to 1,300,000 distinct CDR3 sequences, with approximately 25% as singletons. These data also formed part of another study, on T cells of mothers and their children.

The sample comprised blood. These receptors were taken from a girl aged 2-15 years in good health.

This clonotype was counted only a few times. The V and J genes are TRBV4-1 and TRBJ1-4; weak D call: TRBD1 (5 bases). Germline V gives CDR1 MGHRA, CDR2 YSYEKL. V was pared by 0 bases and J by 7 bases, with 12 bases between. The CDR3 extends over 15 amino acids. CDR3 loop: CASSQEGWGVEKLFF. The CDR3 region has the DNA TGCGCCAGCAGCCAAGAAGGATGGGGGGTTGAAAAACTGTTTTTT.

The chain joins TRBV6-2 or TRBV6-3 to TRBJ2-5; possibly TRBD2 for D (5 bases). The DNA end favors TRBJ2-1, so the J call may be wrong. The germline V gene has CDR1 MNHEY and CDR2 SVGEGT. There are 17 residues in the CDR3. The CDR3: CASSYPLTTGTYNEQFF. CDR3 nucleotides: TGTGCCAGCAGTTACCCCCTCACGACGGGAACCTACAATGAGCAGTTCTTC.

The chain recombines TRBV7-3 with TRBJ2-3; no clear D gene. The CDR3 contains 13 residues. Trimming removed 5 bases from V and 1 base from J, with 7 bases in between. The germline V gene has CDR1 SGHTA and CDR2 FQGTGA. DNA of the CDR3: TGTGCCAGCAGCCCAGCCCGCACAGATACGCAGTATTTT. It specifies CASSPARTDTQYF.

This clonotype has just a few counts. This chain joins TRBV5-6 and TRBJ2-5, with TRBD2 matching over 7 bases. TRBJ2-7 explains the end of the DNA better; the J call may be wrong. The CDR3 is 13 residues long. Germline V gene lookup returns CDR1 SGHDT and CDR2 YYEEEE. As DNA, the CDR3 is TGTGCCAGCAGCTTGTTGCGGGAGTACGAGCAGTACTTC. This gives the protein CASSLLREYEQYF.

This sequence joins TRBV28 and TRBJ2-1, with 9 bases fitting TRBD1. The CDR3 contains 16 residues. Trimming took 7 bases from V and 12 from J; bases not matched to a gene: 19. The germline CDR1 and CDR2 sequences are MDHEN and SYDVKM. The CDR3 reads CASKSLRTGVMVGQFF. In DNA, the CDR3 is TGTGCCAGCAAGTCCCTGAGGACAGGGGTAATGGTCGGGCAGTTCTTC.

This rearrangement joins TRBV10-3 to TRBJ1-1; a weak D match, TRBD1 (5 bases). The ends were cut back, 8 bases at V and 1 base at J, with 11 bases in the middle. The germline CDR1 and CDR2 sequences are ENHRY and SYGVKD. This CDR3 contains 13 residues. DNA of the CDR3: TGTGCCATCGGGACGGGAGGGAACACTGAAGCTTTCTTT. It is translated as CAIGTGGNTEAFF.

Comment on this clonotype: Its ends do not fully match the called genes, so a read error is possible. The chain couples TRBV13 to TRBJ2-5; D gene ambiguous. The CDR3 sequence is 12 residues long. Germline-derived CDR1 and CDR2 are PRHDT and FYEKMQ (reference sequence). The CDR3 here is CANSLGSETQYF. CDR3 sequence (DNA): TGTGCCAACAGCTTAGGAAGCGAGACCCAGTACTTC.

The genes are TRBV7-8 and TRBJ2-1, with 8 bases matching TRBD1. The DNA end lines up better with TRBJ2-5; the J call may be wrong. Germline V gives CDR1 SGHVS, CDR2 FQNEAQ. The CDR3 consists of 17 residues. In DNA, the CDR3 is TGTGCCAGCAGCTTAGCTAGGACAGGGCAGATCCAAGAGACCCAGTACTTC. Protein product: CASSLARTGQIQETQYF.